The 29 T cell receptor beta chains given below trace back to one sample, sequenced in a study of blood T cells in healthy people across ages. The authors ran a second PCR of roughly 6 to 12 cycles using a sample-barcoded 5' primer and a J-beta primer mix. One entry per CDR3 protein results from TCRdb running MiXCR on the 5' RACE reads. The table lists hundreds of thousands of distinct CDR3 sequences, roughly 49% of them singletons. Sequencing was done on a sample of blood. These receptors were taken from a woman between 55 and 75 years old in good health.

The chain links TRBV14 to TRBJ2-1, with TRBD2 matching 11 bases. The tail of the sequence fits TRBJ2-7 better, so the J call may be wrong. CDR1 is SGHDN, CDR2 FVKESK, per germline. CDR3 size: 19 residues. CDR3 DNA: TGTGCCAGCAGCCCGCGCTGGACTAGCGGGCGATCCTCCTACAATGAGCAGTACTTC. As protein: CASSPRWTSGRSSYNEQYF.

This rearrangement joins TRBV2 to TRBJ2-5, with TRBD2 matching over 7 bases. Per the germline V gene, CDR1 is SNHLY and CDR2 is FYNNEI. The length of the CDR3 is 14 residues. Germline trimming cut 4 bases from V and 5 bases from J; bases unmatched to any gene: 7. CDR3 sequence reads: CASSGPRGSETQYF. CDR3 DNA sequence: TGTGCCAGCAGTGGCCCCCGCGGGAGTGAGACCCAGTACTTC.

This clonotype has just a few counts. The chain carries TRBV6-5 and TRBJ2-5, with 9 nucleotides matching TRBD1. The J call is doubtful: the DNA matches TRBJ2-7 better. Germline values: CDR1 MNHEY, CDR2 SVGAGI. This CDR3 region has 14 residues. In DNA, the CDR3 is TGTGCCAGCAGTAACCCACAGGGGGCTTCCGAGCAGTACTTC. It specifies CASSNPQGASEQYF.

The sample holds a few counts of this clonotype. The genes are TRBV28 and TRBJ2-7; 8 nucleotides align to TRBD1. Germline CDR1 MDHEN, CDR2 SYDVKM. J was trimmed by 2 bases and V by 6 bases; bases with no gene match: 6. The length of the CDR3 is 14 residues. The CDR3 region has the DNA TGTGCCAGCAGCACTCAGGGGGCGACCTACGAGCAGTACTTC. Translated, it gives CASSTQGATYEQYF.

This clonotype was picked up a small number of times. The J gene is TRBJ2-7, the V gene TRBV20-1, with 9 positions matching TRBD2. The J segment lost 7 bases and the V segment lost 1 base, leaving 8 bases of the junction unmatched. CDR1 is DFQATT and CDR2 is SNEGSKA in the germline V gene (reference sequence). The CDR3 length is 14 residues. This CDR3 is CSARAAGLAGEQYF. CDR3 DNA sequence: TGCAGTGCTAGAGCCGCAGGCCTAGCGGGAGAGCAGTACTTC.

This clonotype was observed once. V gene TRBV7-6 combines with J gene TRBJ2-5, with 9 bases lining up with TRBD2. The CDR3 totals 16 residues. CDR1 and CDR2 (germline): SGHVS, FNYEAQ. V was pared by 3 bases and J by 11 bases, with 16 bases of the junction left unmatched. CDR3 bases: TGTGCCAGCAGCTTGGGACTTAGCGGGAGCAGGGATGAGCAGTACTTC. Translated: CASSLGLSGSRDEQYF.

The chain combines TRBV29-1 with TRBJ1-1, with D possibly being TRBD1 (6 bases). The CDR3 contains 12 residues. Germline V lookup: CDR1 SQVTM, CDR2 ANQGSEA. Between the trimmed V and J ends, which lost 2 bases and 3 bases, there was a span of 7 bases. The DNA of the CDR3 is TGCAGCGTTGAATACAGGGACACTGAAGCTTTCTTT. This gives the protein CSVEYRDTEAFF.

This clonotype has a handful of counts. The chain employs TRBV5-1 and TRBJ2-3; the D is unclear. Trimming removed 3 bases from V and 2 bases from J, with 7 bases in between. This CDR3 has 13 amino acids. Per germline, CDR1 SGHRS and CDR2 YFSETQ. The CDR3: CASSSEPTDTQYF. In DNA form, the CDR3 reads TGCGCCAGCAGCTCGGAACCCACAGATACGCAGTATTTT.

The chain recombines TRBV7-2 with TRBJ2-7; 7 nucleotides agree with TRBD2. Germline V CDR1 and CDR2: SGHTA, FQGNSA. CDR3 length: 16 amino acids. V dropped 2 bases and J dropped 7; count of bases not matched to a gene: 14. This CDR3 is CASSLFFGAGPREQYF. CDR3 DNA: TGTGCCAGCAGCTTATTTTTCGGAGCGGGGCCCCGGGAGCAGTACTTC.

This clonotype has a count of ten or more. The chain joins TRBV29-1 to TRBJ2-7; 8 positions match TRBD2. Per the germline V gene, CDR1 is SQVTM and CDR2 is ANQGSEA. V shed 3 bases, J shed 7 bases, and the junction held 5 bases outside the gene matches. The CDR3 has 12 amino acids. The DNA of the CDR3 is TGCAGCGTTGATTTAGCGGGACAAGAGCAGTACTTC. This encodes CSVDLAGQEQYF.

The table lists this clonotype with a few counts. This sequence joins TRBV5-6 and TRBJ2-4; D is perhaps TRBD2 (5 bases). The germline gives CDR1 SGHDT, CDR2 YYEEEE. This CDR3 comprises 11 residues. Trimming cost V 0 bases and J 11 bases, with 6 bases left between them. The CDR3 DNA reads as TGTGCCAGCAGCTTGGGGACTCTTCAGTACTTC. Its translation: CASSLGTLQYF.

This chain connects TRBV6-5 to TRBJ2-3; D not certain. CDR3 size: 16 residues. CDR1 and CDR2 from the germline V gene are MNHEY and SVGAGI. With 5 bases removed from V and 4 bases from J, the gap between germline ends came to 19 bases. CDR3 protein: CASSLSPSGKPDTQYF. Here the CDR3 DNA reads TGTGCCAGCAGTCTCTCCCCCTCAGGAAAGCCAGATACGCAGTATTTT.

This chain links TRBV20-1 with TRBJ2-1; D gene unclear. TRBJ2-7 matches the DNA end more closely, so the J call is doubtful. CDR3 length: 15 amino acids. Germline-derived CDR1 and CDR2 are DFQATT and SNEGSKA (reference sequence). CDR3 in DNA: TGCAGTGGTCCTTTGGCACCCTCCGAATACAATGAGCAGTACTTC. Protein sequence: CSGPLAPSEYNEQYF.

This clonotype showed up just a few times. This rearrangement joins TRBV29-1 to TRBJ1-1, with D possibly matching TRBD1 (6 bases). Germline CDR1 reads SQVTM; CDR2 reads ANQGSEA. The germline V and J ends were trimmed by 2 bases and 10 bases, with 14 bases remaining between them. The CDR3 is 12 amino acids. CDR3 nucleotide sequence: TGCAGCGTTGAATCACAGGGAGAAAGAGCTTTCTTT. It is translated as CSVESQGERAFF.

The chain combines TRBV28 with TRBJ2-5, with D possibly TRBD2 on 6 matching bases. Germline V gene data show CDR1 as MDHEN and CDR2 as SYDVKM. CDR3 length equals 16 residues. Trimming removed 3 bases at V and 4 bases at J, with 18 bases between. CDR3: CASSFPRGGVRETQYF. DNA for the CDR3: TGTGCCAGCAGTTTTCCTAGGGGCGGGGTGCGAGAGACCCAGTACTTC.

The CDR3 bases are TGTGCCAGCAGTTTGGGACGGTTGATCAATGAGCAGTTCTTC. This sequence encodes CASSLGRLINEQFF. The chain carries TRBV7-2 and TRBJ2-1; the D gene could be TRBD1 or TRBD2 (5 bases each). The V end was cut by 6 bases, the J end by 6 bases, with 15 bases between. The V gene's germline CDR1 is SGHTA and CDR2 FQGNSA. There are 14 residues in the CDR3.

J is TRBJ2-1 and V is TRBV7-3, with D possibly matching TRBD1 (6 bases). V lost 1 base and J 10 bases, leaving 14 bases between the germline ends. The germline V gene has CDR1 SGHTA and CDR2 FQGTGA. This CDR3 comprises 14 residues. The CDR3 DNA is TGTGCCAGCAGCTTAAATCAGGGGATCGGGGAGCAGTTCTTC. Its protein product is CASSLNQGIGEQFF.

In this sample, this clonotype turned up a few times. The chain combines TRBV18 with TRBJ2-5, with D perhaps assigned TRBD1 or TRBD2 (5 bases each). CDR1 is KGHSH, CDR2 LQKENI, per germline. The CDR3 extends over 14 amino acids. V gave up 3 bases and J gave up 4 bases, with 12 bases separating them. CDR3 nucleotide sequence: TGTGCCAGCTCACCCGGGACCGCGGTAGAGACCCAGTACTTC. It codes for CASSPGTAVETQYF.

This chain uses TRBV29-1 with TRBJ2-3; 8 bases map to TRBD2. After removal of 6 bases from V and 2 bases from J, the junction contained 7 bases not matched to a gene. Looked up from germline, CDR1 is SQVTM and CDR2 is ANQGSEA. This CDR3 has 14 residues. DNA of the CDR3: TGCAGCGTCATAGCGGGAAAGTCCACAGATACGCAGTATTTT. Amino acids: CSVIAGKSTDTQYF.

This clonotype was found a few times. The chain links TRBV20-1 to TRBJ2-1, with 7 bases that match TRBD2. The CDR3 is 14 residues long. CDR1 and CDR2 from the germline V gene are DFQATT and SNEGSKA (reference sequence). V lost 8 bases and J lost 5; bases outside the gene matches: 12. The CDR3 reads CSSLREPLDNEQFF. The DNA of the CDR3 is TGCAGTAGTTTGCGGGAGCCCCTCGACAATGAGCAGTTCTTC.

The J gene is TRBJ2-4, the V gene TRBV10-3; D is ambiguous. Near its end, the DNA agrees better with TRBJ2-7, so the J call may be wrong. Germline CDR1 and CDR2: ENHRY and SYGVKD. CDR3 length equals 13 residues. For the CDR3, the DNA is TGTGCCATCGGTGGGGTAACGGCAGACGAGCAGTACTTC. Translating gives CAIGGVTADEQYF.

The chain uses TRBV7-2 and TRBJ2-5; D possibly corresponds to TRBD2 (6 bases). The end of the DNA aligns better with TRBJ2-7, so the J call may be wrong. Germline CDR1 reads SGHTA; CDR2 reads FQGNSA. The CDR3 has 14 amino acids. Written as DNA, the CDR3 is TGTGCCAGCAGTAAACAGGCGGGATTATACGAGCAGTACTTC. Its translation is CASSKQAGLYEQYF.

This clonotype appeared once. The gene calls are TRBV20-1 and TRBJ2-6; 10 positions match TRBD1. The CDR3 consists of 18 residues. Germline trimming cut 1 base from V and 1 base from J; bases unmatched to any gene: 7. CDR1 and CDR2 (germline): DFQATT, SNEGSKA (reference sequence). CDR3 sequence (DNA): TGCAGTGCTAGAGCTACCGGACAGGGGGATTCTGGGGCCAACGTCCTGACTTTC. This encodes CSARATGQGDSGANVLTF.

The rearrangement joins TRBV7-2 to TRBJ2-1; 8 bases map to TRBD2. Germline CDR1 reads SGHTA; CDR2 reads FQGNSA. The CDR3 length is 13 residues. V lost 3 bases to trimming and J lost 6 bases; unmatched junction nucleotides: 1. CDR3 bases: TGTGCCAGCAGCTTTACTAGCGGCAATGAGCAGTTCTTC. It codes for CASSFTSGNEQFF.

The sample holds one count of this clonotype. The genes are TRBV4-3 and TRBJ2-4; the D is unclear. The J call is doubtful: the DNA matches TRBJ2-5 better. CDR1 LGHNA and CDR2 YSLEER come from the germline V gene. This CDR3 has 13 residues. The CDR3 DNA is TGCGCCAGCAGCCAAGCCGGCTTGGAGACCCAGTACTTC. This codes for CASSQAGLETQYF.

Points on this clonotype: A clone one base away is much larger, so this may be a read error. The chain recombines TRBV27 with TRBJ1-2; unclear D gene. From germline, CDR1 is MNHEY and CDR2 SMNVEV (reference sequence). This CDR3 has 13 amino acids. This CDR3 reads CTSSRRPEAGYTF. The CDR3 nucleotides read TGTACCAGCAGCCGACGCCCAGAGGCTGGCTACACCTTC.

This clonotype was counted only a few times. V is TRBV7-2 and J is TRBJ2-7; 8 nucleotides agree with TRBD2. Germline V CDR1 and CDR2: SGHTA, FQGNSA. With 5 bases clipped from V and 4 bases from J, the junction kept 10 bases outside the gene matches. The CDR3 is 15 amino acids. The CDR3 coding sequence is TGTGCCAGCAGCCCTCGCTGGTCTAGCGGGTACGAGCAGTACTTC. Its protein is CASSPRWSSGYEQYF. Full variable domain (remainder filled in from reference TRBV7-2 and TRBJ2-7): GAGVSQSPSNKVTEKGKDVELRCDPISGHTALYWYRQSLGQGLEFLIYFQGNSAPDKSGLPSDRFSAERTGGSVSTLTIQRTQQEDSAVYLCASSPRWSSGYEQYFGPGTRLTVT.

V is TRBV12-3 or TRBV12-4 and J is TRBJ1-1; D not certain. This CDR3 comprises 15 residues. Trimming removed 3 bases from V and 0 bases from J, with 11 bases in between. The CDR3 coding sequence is TGTGCCAGCAGTTTGATGGACCTCATGAACACTGAAGCTTTCTTT. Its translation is CASSLMDLMNTEAFF.

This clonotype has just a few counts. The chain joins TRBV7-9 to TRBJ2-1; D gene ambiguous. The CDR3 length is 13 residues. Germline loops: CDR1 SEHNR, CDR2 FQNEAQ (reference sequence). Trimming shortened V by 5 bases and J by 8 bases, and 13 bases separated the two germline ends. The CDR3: CASSPPAQDEQFF. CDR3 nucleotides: TGTGCCAGCAGCCCTCCCGCCCAGGATGAGCAGTTCTTC.